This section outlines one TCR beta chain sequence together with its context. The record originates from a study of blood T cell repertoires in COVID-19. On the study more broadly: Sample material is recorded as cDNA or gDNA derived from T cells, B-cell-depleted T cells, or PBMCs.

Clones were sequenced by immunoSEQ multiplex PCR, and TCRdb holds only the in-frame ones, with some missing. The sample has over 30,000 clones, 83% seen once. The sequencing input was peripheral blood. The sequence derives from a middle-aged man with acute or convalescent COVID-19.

In DNA, the CDR3 is TGTGCCAGCAGCTTAATGTCTACCAGGTTTAGCAATCAGCCCCAGCATTTT. As protein: CASSLMSTRFSNQPQHF. The rearrangement uses TRBV7-3 and TRBJ1-5; D gene unclear. The CDR3 is 17 amino acids. Germline V gene sequence: CDR1 SGHTA, CDR2 FQGTGA. Trimming left V 1 base short and J 0 bases short, with 13 bases between. The full variable domain, with the rest looked up from reference TRBV7-3 and TRBJ1-5, is GAGVSQTPSNKVTEKGKYVELRCDPISGHTALYWYRQSLGQGPEFLIYFQGTGAADDSGLPNDRFFAVRPEGSVSTLKIQRTERGDSAVYLCASSLMSTRFSNQPQHFGDGTRLSIL.